This T cell receptor (beta chain) was obtained from a study of cytomegalovirus exposure and HLA in healthy donors. Germline V gene sequence: CDR1 SGHNT, CDR2 YENEEA. The CDR3 totals 16 residues. The V gene end was trimmed by 5 bases and the J gene end by 5 bases; junction bases not matched to a gene: 11. Generated by immunoSEQ multiplex PCR, the TCRdb table keeps only in-frame clones and is missing some. Of approximately 210,000 clones listed, around 90% are singletons. In the case of this clone: Its specificity is unknown.

General study results and limits: Researchers counted around 180 TCR beta chains as cytomegalovirus-associated. It was found in a later analysis that first-cohort TCR clusters tended to co-occur in the 100 to 150 validation repertoires. According to reports, the classifier identified cytomegalovirus status with high specificity and sensitivity. Three CMV-associated chains proved CMV antigen-specific in vitro.

Specimen: PBMCs. The chain employs TRBV11-3 and TRBJ1-2, with 10 bases identical to TRBD1. The TCR sequence derives from a woman younger than 35 in good health and CMV-seronegative. The CDR3 region has the DNA TGTGCCAGCAGCCCAACGGACAGGGGGACTAGGTATGGCTACACCTTC. This codes for CASSPTDRGTRYGYTF.